These T cell receptor beta chains were read from a single sample in a study of blood T cell repertoires in COVID-19. Generated by immunoSEQ multiplex PCR, the TCRdb table keeps only in-frame clones and is missing some. The sample lists roughly 310,000 clones, roughly 90% occurring once. Sequencing was carried out using peripheral blood. The receptors were gathered from a woman in her 50s with active or convalescent COVID-19. Both conserved end residues are part of each CDR3. Each record gives: V gene, D gene, J gene, clone size, CDR3 DNA, CDR3 protein. A D gene is named only where the DNA matches it firmly. The size of a clone is reported for some rows only, either as once, few or many, or as a class for expanded clones.

TRBV5-1	-	TRBJ2-2	once	TGCGCCAGCAGCAAACTAGCGAACACCGGGGAGCTGTTTTTT	CASSKLANTGELFF
TRBV18	-	TRBJ2-5	-	TGTGCCAGCTCCTACGCCCAAGAGACCCAGTACTTC	CASSYAQETQYF
TRBV7-2	-	TRBJ1-2	-	TGTGCCAGCAGCTCCGATCATAGTGACTATGGCTACACCTTC	CASSSDHSDYGYTF
TRBV7-9	-	TRBJ2-1	-	TGTGCCAGCAGCCCCCGACAGCGTAGCTCCTACAATGAGCAGTTCTTC	CASSPRQRSSYNEQFF
TRBV28	-	TRBJ1-5	-	TGTGCCAGCAGTCCCACAGGGTTAGGTCAGCCCCAGCATTTT	CASSPTGLGQPQHF
TRBV6-2/TRBV6-3	-	TRBJ1-4	-	TGTGCCAGCAGTAGGGGTGAAAAACTGTTTTTT	CASSRGEKLFF
TRBV5-1	TRBD1	TRBJ1-4	-	TGCGCCAGCAGCTTTCAGACAGGGGCGAATGAAAAACTGTTTTTT	CASSFQTGANEKLFF
TRBV7-2	TRBD1	TRBJ1-4	-	TGTGCCAGCAGCTTCATTTGGACAGGGTTAGTTGGAGAAAAACTGTTTTTT	CASSFIWTGLVGEKLFF
TRBV19	TRBD2	TRBJ2-7	-	TGTGCCAGTAGTATCTTGGCACTAGCGACCCACGAGCAGTACTTC	CASSILALATHEQYF
TRBV20-1	-	TRBJ1-1	-	TGCAGTGCTCTCAGGAACACTGAAGCTTTCTTT	CSALRNTEAFF
TRBV28	TRBD1	TRBJ1-5	once	TGTGCCAGCCATCGACAGGGAAATAGCAATCAGCCCCAGCATTTT	CASHRQGNSNQPQHF
TRBV27	-	TRBJ1-2	-	TGTGCCAGCAGTTTTGGGCAGGGGCTAGGCTACACCTTC	CASSFGQGLGYTF
TRBV5-8	-	TRBJ2-3	-	TGTGCCAGCAGCCTAATCCAGGGATACACAGATACGCAGTATTTT	CASSLIQGYTDTQYF
TRBV5-1	-	TRBJ2-2	few	TGCGCCAGCAGCGCCGGGGGTTCCGGGGAGCTGTTTTTT	CASSAGGSGELFF
TRBV10-3	TRBD1	TRBJ1-2	-	TGTGCCATCAGGGCGACAGGGGATGGCTACACCTTC	CAIRATGDGYTF
TRBV12-2	-	TRBJ1-5	-	TGTGCAAGTCGCTTAGCGCCCGACACAGATCAGCCCCAGCATTTT	CASRLAPDTDQPQHF
TRBV2	-	TRBJ1-2	few	TGTGCCAGCGGTAGGAGTTCGGAGACTGGCTACACCTTC	CASGRSSETGYTF
TRBV6-2/TRBV6-3	-	TRBJ1-2	-	TGTGCCAGCAGTAAACACACGGACAACGGCGGTGGCTACACCTTC	CASSKHTDNGGGYTF
TRBV7-3	-	TRBJ2-2	-	TGTGCCAGCAGCACTTACACCGGGGAGCTGTTTTTT	CASSTYTGELFF
TRBV4-3	-	TRBJ2-3	-	TGCGCCAGCAGCCAAGGTCTTCGTAGCACAGATACGCAGTATTTT	CASSQGLRSTDTQYF
TRBV4-3	-	TRBJ2-1	-	TGCGCCAGCAGCCAAGTCCACCTACCTTTCTCCTACAATGAGCAGTTCTTC	CASSQVHLPFSYNEQFF
TRBV28	TRBD1	TRBJ2-7	-	TGTGCCAGCAGTCCAATTGACAGGGGGTCGTCAGAGCAGTACTTC	CASSPIDRGSSEQYF
TRBV27	TRBD1	TRBJ1-2	-	TGTGCCAGCAGTTTATCGGGGACAGGAGATGGCTACACCTTC	CASSLSGTGDGYTF
TRBV4-3	-	TRBJ1-4	-	TGCGCCAGCAGCCAAGATCGGGGAAATAATGAAAAACTGTTTTTT	CASSQDRGNNEKLFF
TRBV7-9	TRBD1	TRBJ1-1	-	TGTGCCAGCACCAGTGGAGGGACAGGACTTAACACTGAAGCTTTCTTT	CASTSGGTGLNTEAFF
TRBV30	-	TRBJ1-1	-	TGTGCCTGGAGCCCCGGGGGGACTGAAGCTTTCTTT	CAWSPGGTEAFF
TRBV28	TRBD1	TRBJ2-2	-	TGTGCCAGCGATGACAGGGGGAACACCGGGGAGCTGTTTTTT	CASDDRGNTGELFF
TRBV4-2	TRBD1	TRBJ1-4	-	TGTGCCAGCAGCCAAGATAGCGGGACAGTGACTAATGAAAAACTGTTTTTT	CASSQDSGTVTNEKLFF
TRBV28	-	TRBJ1-1	-	TGTGCCAGCAGCTTCGACAGGCCAGCTACGAACACTGAAGCTTTCTTT	CASSFDRPATNTEAFF
TRBV6-2/TRBV6-3	TRBD1	TRBJ2-2	-	TGTGCCAGCAGCCCAGACAGGGGATACACCGGGGAGCTGTTTTTT	CASSPDRGYTGELFF
TRBV28	-	TRBJ1-2	-	TGTGCCAGCCACAGGACTAACTATGGCTACACCTTC	CASHRTNYGYTF
TRBV18	-	TRBJ2-7	-	TGTGCCAGCTCACCACCGGGCAGCTCCTACGAGCAGTACTTC	CASSPPGSSYEQYF
TRBV30	-	TRBJ2-4	-	TGTGCCTACAGGGCGGCCAAAAACATTCAGTACTTC	CAYRAAKNIQYF
TRBV14	-	TRBJ2-7	-	TGTGCCAGCAGCCAAGATTTGCGGGAAGGATCCTCCTACGAGCAGTACTTC	CASSQDLREGSSYEQYF
TRBV28	-	TRBJ2-3	-	TGTGCCAGCAGCCAAGGGACTGCTGGCACAGATACGCAGTATTTT	CASSQGTAGTDTQYF
TRBV7-9	TRBD1	TRBJ2-7	-	TGTGCCAGCAGCTCCACCGGACAGGGCTTGGAGCAGTACTTC	CASSSTGQGLEQYF